The clone carrying this T cell receptor (beta chain) was observed once. Its target is not known. The data derive from a study of cytomegalovirus exposure and HLA in healthy donors. Study results and limitations: TCR beta chain V- and J-gene trimming was linked, in a later analysis, to a missense variant in DCLRE1C. Investigators reported around 150 TCR beta chains as tied to cytomegalovirus. According to a later analysis, donors in an Asian-associated ancestry cluster reportedly had fewer N-insertions than the roughly 670-donor mean.

With 60 Vbeta and 13 Jbeta primers, the PCR was carried out. In the source study's methods: There were about 80 million unique TCR beta chains by a later count, and about 12 million of them were shared. TCRdb keeps only in-frame clones here, not all; method: immunoSEQ multiplex PCR. The V and J calls and clone size were taken over from that table, and D and trimming were inferred from the DNA. The data show over 100,000 clones, about 70% seen once. Looked up from germline, CDR1 is GTSNPN and CDR2 is SVGIG (reference sequence). V lost 7 bases and J lost 5; bases outside the gene matches: 6. The CDR3 runs to 14 residues.

Sequenced sample: PBMCs. This rearrangement joins TRBV30 to TRBJ2-1, with 12 bases identical to TRBD2. This receptor was identified in a woman younger than 45 in good health and CMV-seronegative. The CDR3 DNA reads as TGTGCCTTAGCGACTAGCGGGAGTGACAATGAGCAGTTCTTC. This sequence encodes CALATSGSDNEQFF.